The 32 T cell receptor beta chains below all came from one sample that was sequenced in a study of ipilimumab plus nivolumab after autologous stem cell transplantation. Generated by immunoSEQ multiplex PCR, the TCRdb table keeps only in-frame clones and is missing some. The sample carries fewer than 30,000 clones, about 82% recorded once. This material consisted of PBMCs, taken in a trial of ipilimumab plus nivolumab as post-transplant consolidation. These receptors were taken from a male donor with diffuse large B-cell lymphoma.

V is TRBV6-5 and J is TRBJ1-2; 10 bases are a match to TRBD1. CDR3 length: 15 amino acids. V was clipped by 6 bases and J by 1 base; unmatched bases: 5. Germline V CDR1 and CDR2: MNHEY, SVGAGI. CDR3 sequence: CASSSWDRGNYGYTF. CDR3 DNA: TGTGCCAGCAGCTCGTGGGACAGGGGTAACTATGGCTACACCTTC.

The chain carries TRBV6-4 and TRBJ1-1, with 11 bases matching TRBD1. CDR1 MRHNA and CDR2 SNTAGT come from the germline V gene. V lost 6 bases and J lost 2; bases outside the gene matches: 8. CDR3 length: 16 amino acids. For the CDR3, the DNA is TGTGCCAGCAGAAATCGGACAGGGGGCGTTAACACTGAAGCTTTCTTT. Protein: CASRNRTGGVNTEAFF.

The rearrangement links TRBV19 to TRBJ1-4; TRBD1 matches 9 bases. CDR1 is LNHDA and CDR2 is SQIVND in the germline V gene (reference sequence). V lost 6 bases to trimming and J lost 4 bases; unmatched junction nucleotides: 9. The CDR3 length is 16 residues. The CDR3 sequence is CASRETGTGHNEKLFF. In nucleotides, the CDR3 is TGTGCCAGTAGGGAGACCGGGACAGGGCATAATGAAAAACTGTTTTTT.

The V call is TRBV10-3, the J call TRBJ2-7, with D perhaps matching TRBD1 (6 bases). The CDR3 is made up of 16 amino acids. In germline, CDR1 is ENHRY, CDR2 SYGVKD. The V end was cut by 0 bases, the J end by 0 bases, with 12 bases between. The CDR3 DNA reads TGTGCCATCAGTGAGTCGGGAACAGGGAGCTCCTACGAGCAGTACTTC. This gives the protein CAISESGTGSSYEQYF.

The V gene is TRBV7-2, the J gene TRBJ1-1; D is perhaps TRBD1 (5 bases). This CDR3 has 14 amino acids. Trimming took 4 bases from V and 6 from J, leaving 15 bases between them. Germline CDR1 and CDR2: SGHTA and FQGNSA. The CDR3 DNA follows: TGTGCCAGCAGCTCCACCTCGACAGTACCTGAAGCTTTCTTT. Translated: CASSSTSTVPEAFF.

The chain uses TRBV7-9 and TRBJ2-3; D call uncertain. Germline loops: CDR1 SEHNR, CDR2 FQNEAQ (reference sequence). The CDR3 is 16 residues long. V gave up 2 bases and J gave up 1 base, with 13 bases separating them. The CDR3 nucleotides are TGTGCCAGCAGCTTAACCCCACTAACCGGCACAGATACGCAGTATTTT. It encodes CASSLTPLTGTDTQYF.

The rearrangement joins TRBV25-1 to TRBJ2-5; weak D call: TRBD1 (7 bases). The V end was cut by 8 bases, the J end by 6 bases, with 19 bases between. Germline lookup yields CDR1 MGHDK and CDR2 SYGVNS. This CDR3 is built from 14 residues. The CDR3 is CASEARGAYQTQYF. The CDR3 bases are TGTGCCAGCGAAGCCAGGGGGGCCTACCAGACCCAGTACTTC.

The CDR3 DNA reads TGTGCCATCAGTGTTCGTATACCGGGACCCCAGGGCGGGTACGAGCAGTACTTC. It is translated as CAISVRIPGPQGGYEQYF. V and J are TRBV10-3 and TRBJ2-7; D assignment may be TRBD1 or TRBD2 (5 bases each). The CDR3 has 18 amino acids. V shed 4 bases and J shed 4 bases, with 26 bases lying between them. Germline lookup yields CDR1 ENHRY and CDR2 SYGVKD.

This chain joins TRBV18 and TRBJ1-1, with TRBD1 matching over 10 bases. J gave up 0 bases and V 2 bases, and 3 bases lay outside the gene matches. Germline CDR1 is KGHSH and CDR2 is LQKENI. The CDR3 is 16 residues long. The CDR3 loop is CASSPGGTGVNTEAFF. CDR3 coding DNA: TGTGCCAGCTCACCAGGAGGGACAGGGGTGAACACTGAAGCTTTCTTT. The full variable domain, in which reference TRBV18 and TRBJ1-1 provide the parts outside the CDR3, is NAGVMQNPRHLVRRRGQEARLRCSPMKGHSHVYWYRQLPEEGLKFMVYLQKENIIDESGMPKERFSAEFPKEGPSILRIQQVVRGDSAAYFCASSPGGTGVNTEAFFGQGTRLTVV.

The chain couples TRBV28 to TRBJ1-5; tentatively, D is TRBD1 (6 bases). CDR1 MDHEN and CDR2 SYDVKM come from the germline V gene. The CDR3 covers 15 residues. Trimming pared 5 bases from V and 3 bases from J, leaving 14 bases between. The CDR3 coding sequence is TGTGCCAGCAGTCCGAGAGGGGGGCCCAATCAGCCCCAGCATTTT. This sequence encodes CASSPRGGPNQPQHF.

This chain connects TRBV4-1 to TRBJ2-2; 7 nucleotides line up with TRBD2. V lost 4 bases, J lost 6 bases, and 20 bases stayed unmatched. CDR1 and CDR2 from the germline V gene are MGHRA and YSYEKL. CDR3 length equals 19 residues. The CDR3 loop reads CASSPPLGETGRGSGELFF. Written as DNA, the CDR3 is TGCGCCAGCAGCCCCCCCCTTGGGGAAACGGGGAGGGGCTCCGGGGAGCTGTTTTTT.

With regard to this clone: The same CDR3 also results from other DNA sequences found in this sample. V gene TRBV6-1 combines with J gene TRBJ1-2, with a possible D match to TRBD1 (5 bases). The CDR3 runs 14 residues. Germline V CDR1 and CDR2: MNHNS, SASEGT. V lost 9 bases to trimming and J lost 4 bases, with 18 bases between them. CDR3 residues: CASSPLGPSYGYTF. The CDR3 DNA sequence: TGTGCCAGTAGCCCTTTGGGACCGAGCTATGGCTACACCTTC.

J is TRBJ2-2 and V is TRBV6-6; D is undetermined. Trimming took 4 bases from V and 2 from J, leaving 11 bases between them. The germline V gene encodes CDR1 MNHNY and CDR2 SVGAGI (reference sequence). The CDR3 consists of 15 residues. CDR3 amino acids: CASSSPRPNTGELFF. In DNA, the CDR3 is TGTGCCAGCAGTTCCCCGAGACCCAACACCGGGGAGCTGTTTTTT.

The chain is built from TRBV7-8 and TRBJ2-7; a weak D match, TRBD2 (6 bases). CDR1 is SGHVS, CDR2 FQNEAQ, per germline. Trimming left V 1 base short and J 0 bases short, with 13 bases between. The CDR3 is 16 residues long. CDR3 DNA sequence: TGTGCCAGCAGCTTAGTAGGCAGGAGGGACTCCTACGAGCAGTACTTC. This sequence encodes CASSLVGRRDSYEQYF.

This chain links TRBV15 with TRBJ1-6; the D gene is possibly TRBD1 (5 bases). CDR1 and CDR2 (germline): LNHNV, YYDKDF (reference sequence). This CDR3 region has 15 residues. V was clipped by 0 bases and J by 10 bases, with 13 bases between them. The chain's CDR3 is CATSREGGGWSPLHF. In DNA form, the CDR3 reads TGTGCCACCAGCAGAGAGGGGGGAGGGTGGTCACCCCTCCACTTT.

The V and J genes are TRBV4-1 and TRBJ1-5, with D tentatively TRBD1 (5 bases). From germline, CDR1 is MGHRA and CDR2 YSYEKL. Trimming left V 1 base short and J 3 bases short, with 7 bases between. There are 14 residues in the CDR3. The CDR3 bases are TGCGCCAGCAGCCAAGCGGGGGTCAATCAGCCCCAGCATTTT. Encoded protein: CASSQAGVNQPQHF.

J is TRBJ2-3 and V is TRBV6-1; 13 bases are a match to TRBD2. J lost 0 bases, V lost 3 bases, and 9 bases had no gene match. In germline, CDR1 is MNHNS, CDR2 SASEGT. This CDR3 is 19 amino acids long. The CDR3 reads CASSERLAGGRISTDTQYF. The CDR3 DNA sequence: TGTGCCAGCAGTGAGCGACTAGCGGGGGGTCGTATTAGCACAGATACGCAGTATTTT.

This clone appeared a single time. This sequence joins TRBV7-9 and TRBJ2-7; maybe TRBD2 (5 bases). Trimming took 6 bases from V and 3 from J, leaving 9 bases between them. Germline V CDR1 and CDR2: SEHNR, FQNEAQ (reference sequence). The CDR3 consists of 12 residues. The CDR3 DNA follows: TGTGCCAGCAGTCGGACTTACTACGAGCAGTACTTC. This codes for CASSRTYYEQYF.

The V and J genes are TRBV7-2 and TRBJ2-7; no clear D gene. The V end lost 0 bases, the J end lost 6 bases, and 3 bases lay between the germline ends. The CDR3 sequence is 11 residues long. Germline CDR1 and CDR2: SGHTA and FQGNSA. DNA for the CDR3: TGTGCCAGCAGCTTAGCGGTCGAGCAGTACTTC. Amino acid sequence: CASSLAVEQYF.

The chain recombines TRBV5-1 with TRBJ1-6, with TRBD1 as a possible D gene (5 bases). Trimming removed 4 bases from V and 7 bases from J, with 15 bases in between. The CDR3 is 15 amino acids. The V gene's germline CDR1 is SGHRS and CDR2 YFSETQ. The CDR3 here is CASSDPGRRNSPLHF. In nucleotides, the CDR3 is TGCGCCAGCAGCGACCCGGGACGGCGAAATTCACCCCTCCACTTT.

There are a few counts of this clone. V and J are TRBV18 and TRBJ2-1; 9 nucleotides agree with TRBD1. The CDR3 extends over 17 amino acids. Germline V gene lookup returns CDR1 KGHSH and CDR2 LQKENI. Trimming removed 0 bases from V and 2 bases from J; junction bases left unmatched: 5. The CDR3 bases are TGTGCCAGCTCACCACCACAGGGGGCCATTCCCTACAATGAGCAGTTCTTC. It specifies CASSPPQGAIPYNEQFF.

The chain carries TRBV2 and TRBJ2-7; D remains unclear. CDR1 and CDR2 from the germline V gene are SNHLY and FYNNEI. Trimming cost V 5 bases and J 5 bases, with 13 bases left between them. The CDR3 extends over 13 amino acids. The CDR3 nucleotides read TGTGCCAGCAGTCCCCCGTCGTATAACGAGCAGTACTTC. This encodes CASSPPSYNEQYF.

V usage is TRBV2 and J usage is TRBJ1-2, with D maybe TRBD1 (5 bases). V shed 3 bases and J shed 10 bases, with 18 bases lying between them. CDR3 length equals 14 residues. Per the germline V gene, CDR1 is SNHLY and CDR2 is FYNNEI. CDR3: CASSDPRGPIDYTF. CDR3 bases: TGTGCCAGCAGTGACCCTAGGGGACCTATTGACTACACCTTC.

This clone occurred once. The V gene is TRBV7-9, the J gene TRBJ1-5; D not resolved. The germline V gene encodes CDR1 SEHNR and CDR2 FQNEAQ (reference sequence). Trimming removed 4 bases at V and 9 bases at J, with 10 bases between. The CDR3 is 12 amino acids. The CDR3 nucleotides read TGTGCCAGCAGCTCCCCCATTGGGCCCCAGCATTTT. The encoded protein is CASSSPIGPQHF.

This chain links TRBV19 with TRBJ1-1; D unclear. The CDR3 covers 14 residues. Per the germline V gene, CDR1 is LNHDA and CDR2 is SQIVND (reference sequence). The V gene lost 8 bases and the J gene lost 1 base, with 14 bases spanning the gap. The DNA for the CDR3 is TGTGCCAGTGCCTTGAGGAAGGGGAACACTGAAGCTTTCTTT. Amino acid sequence: CASALRKGNTEAFF.

This clone was seen more than once but under ten times. V gene TRBV4-2 combines with J gene TRBJ1-2, with a possible D match to TRBD1 (5 bases). Trimming took 3 bases from V and 2 from J, leaving 13 bases between them. The CDR3 is made up of 15 amino acids. Germline lookup yields CDR1 LGHNA and CDR2 YNFKEQ. CDR3 loop: CASSQAGTMNYGYTF. CDR3 nucleotides: TGTGCCAGCAGCCAGGCCGGGACGATGAACTATGGCTACACCTTC.

The chain is built from TRBV9 and TRBJ2-3, with TRBD2 matching over 8 bases. This CDR3 region has 16 residues. Germline loops: CDR1 SGDLS, CDR2 YYNGEE. Trimming cost V 3 bases and J 2 bases; bases outside gene matches: 8. The CDR3 coding sequence is TGTGCCAGCAGCGCTCTCCAGCGGGGGATCACAGATACGCAGTATTTT. It translates to CASSALQRGITDTQYF.

The chain recombines TRBV9 with TRBJ2-3; TRBD1 might be the D (6 bases). V lost 3 bases and J 1 base, leaving 9 bases between the germline ends. CDR1 SGDLS and CDR2 YYNGEE come from the germline V gene. CDR3 length: 14 amino acids. The CDR3 DNA sequence: TGTGCCAGCAGCGCCCGGACAGGCACAGATACGCAGTATTTT. It yields the protein CASSARTGTDTQYF.

The gene calls are TRBV2 and TRBJ2-5; perhaps TRBD2 as D (6 bases). Per germline, CDR1 SNHLY and CDR2 FYNNEI. V lost 0 bases and J 5 bases, leaving 16 bases between the germline ends. The CDR3 covers 16 residues. The CDR3 loop reads CASSEALRGMGETQYF. The CDR3 region has the DNA TGTGCCAGCAGTGAAGCGCTTCGGGGGATGGGGGAGACCCAGTACTTC. The full variable domain, with the rest looked up from reference TRBV2 and TRBJ2-5, is EPEVTQTPSHQVTQMGQEVILRCVPISNHLYFYWYRQILGQKVEFLVSFYNNEISEKSEIFDDQFSVERPDGSNFTLKIRSTKLEDSAMYFCASSEALRGMGETQYFGPGTRLLVL.

The CDR3 reads CASSQDTGARNTIYF. CDR3 sequence (DNA): TGCGCCAGCAGCCAAGATACGGGGGCGCGAAACACCATATATTTT. The chain uses TRBV4-3 and TRBJ1-3; the D gene is possibly TRBD1 (6 bases). This CDR3 contains 15 residues. Trimming pared 0 bases from V and 5 bases from J, leaving 11 bases between. CDR1 and CDR2 from the germline V gene are LGHNA and YSLEER.

The CDR3 here is CASKVAGLAKNIQYF. The CDR3 bases are TGTGCCAGTAAAGTAGCGGGGTTAGCCAAAAACATTCAGTACTTC. The J gene is TRBJ2-4, the V gene TRBV19, with 8 bases that match TRBD2. Germline V CDR1 and CDR2: LNHDA, SQIVND (reference sequence). The CDR3 loop spans 15 amino acids. V shed 7 bases, J shed 0 bases, and the junction held 5 bases outside the gene matches.

V usage is TRBV5-4 and J usage is TRBJ2-2, with TRBD2 matching 10 bases. This CDR3 has 15 residues. V lost 4 bases to trimming and J lost 6 bases; unmatched junction nucleotides: 6. Germline V gives CDR1 SGHNT, CDR2 YYREEE (reference sequence). CDR3 loop: CASSLTSGQAGELFF. CDR3 bases: TGTGCCAGCAGCCTGACTAGCGGGCAGGCCGGGGAGCTGTTTTTT.